Below, 11 T cell receptor beta chains from the same sample are listed, as sequenced in a study of blood T cell repertoires in COVID-19. Produced via immunoSEQ multiplex PCR; TCRdb's table is partial and in-frame only. The sample shows roughly 280,000 clones, around nine tenths of them seen only once. Sequencing was done on a sample of PBMCs or T cells enriched from blood (not recorded which). Receptors were obtained from a woman aged 55-75 years who had recovered from COVID-19.

This rearrangement joins TRBV28 to TRBJ2-5, with TRBD1 identical over 8 bases. The V gene end was trimmed by 2 bases and the J gene end by 4 bases; junction bases not matched to a gene: 6. This CDR3 is built from 15 residues. Germline V gene data show CDR1 as MDHEN and CDR2 as SYDVKM. The CDR3 DNA sequence: TGTGCCAGCAGTTTAGCGCAGGGGGCTGGAGAGACCCAGTACTTC. Protein: CASSLAQGAGETQYF.

The V call is TRBV6-2 or TRBV6-3, the J call TRBJ2-1; D is perhaps TRBD1 (6 bases). The germline V and J ends were trimmed by 5 bases and 3 bases, with 17 bases remaining between them. Germline CDR1 reads MNHEY; CDR2 reads SVGEGT. The CDR3 consists of 16 residues. CDR3 protein: CASSARDTGSYNEQFF. CDR3 DNA sequence: TGTGCCAGCAGTGCGAGGGACACAGGAAGCTACAATGAGCAGTTCTTC.

The chain recombines TRBV5-1 with TRBJ2-3; 10 positions match TRBD2. Germline-derived CDR1 and CDR2 are SGHRS and YFSETQ. V shed 4 bases and J 4 bases; nucleotides not matched to a gene: 3. The CDR3 contains 14 residues. The CDR3 DNA reads TGCGCCAGCAGCGAGGGACTAGCGTCAGATACGCAGTATTTT. As protein: CASSEGLASDTQYF.

In regard to this clone: A junction end diverges from the germline sequence, so it may reflect a read error. The V call is TRBV7-7, the J call TRBJ2-1; D possibly corresponds to TRBD2 (5 bases). The CDR3 runs 14 residues. CDR1 and CDR2 from the germline V gene are SSHAT and FNYEAQ (reference sequence). The DNA of the CDR3 is TGTGCTAGCAGCTTCAAGCGGAGTTACAATGAGCAGTTCTTC. Its protein product is CASSFKRSYNEQFF.

This chain joins TRBV29-1 and TRBJ2-7, with a tentative D call TRBD1 (6 bases). The V gene lost 3 bases and the J gene lost 0 bases, with 12 bases spanning the gap. The germline V gene encodes CDR1 SQVTM and CDR2 ANQGSEA. The CDR3 totals 14 residues. In DNA, the CDR3 is TGCAGCGTTGAGGACAGTCGGAACTCCTACGAGCAGTACTTC. It is translated as CSVEDSRNSYEQYF.

DNA for the CDR3: TGTGCCAGCAGTGGGGGACAGGGAGTATCACCCCTCCACTTT. Translated, it gives CASSGGQGVSPLHF. The V and J genes are TRBV25-1 and TRBJ1-6, with 9 bases fitting TRBD1. The ends lost 4 bases at V and 10 bases at J; junction bases unmatched: 5. CDR1 MGHDK and CDR2 SYGVNS come from the germline V gene. The CDR3 is 14 residues long.

The chain combines TRBV15 with TRBJ1-4, with 9 positions matching TRBD1. The length of the CDR3 is 14 residues. V shed 3 bases and J 7 bases; nucleotides not matched to a gene: 3. Germline lookup yields CDR1 LNHNV and CDR2 YYDKDF (reference sequence). CDR3 region: CATSRDRGTEKLFF. CDR3 DNA: TGTGCCACCAGCAGGGACAGGGGTACTGAAAAACTGTTTTTT.

V gene TRBV28 combines with J gene TRBJ2-7; possibly TRBD2 for D (6 bases). CDR3 length: 12 residues. Trimming removed 10 bases at V and 3 bases at J, with 13 bases between. The germline gives CDR1 MDHEN, CDR2 SYDVKM. CDR3 nucleotides: TGTGCCACCATGGAGGGTGGCTACGAGCAGTACTTC. Protein sequence: CATMEGGYEQYF.

This chain uses TRBV7-9 with TRBJ2-7; unclear D gene. Germline CDR1 is SEHNR and CDR2 is FQNEAQ (reference sequence). The CDR3 spans 11 residues. With 5 bases removed from V and 5 bases from J, the gap between germline ends came to 7 bases. CDR3 nucleotides: TGTGCCAGCAGCCTACTCCACGAGCAGTACTTC. This sequence encodes CASSLLHEQYF.

This clone was seen a handful of times. The DNA is left out, because the CDR3 cannot be placed on it with certainty; the CDR3 is given as TCRdb lists it. CDR3 sequence reads: CASSKWGDGNTIYF. J is TRBJ1-3 and V is TRBV21-1. TRBV21-1 is a pseudogene segment. Ends included, the CDR3 has 14 residues.

The DNA for the CDR3 is TGTGCCAGCTCACCATTTGCCGCATTGACAGGGCAAGAGACCCAGTACTTC. Amino acids: CASSPFAALTGQETQYF. The chain carries TRBV18 and TRBJ2-5, with TRBD1 identical over 7 bases. CDR1 and CDR2 (germline): KGHSH, LQKENI. This CDR3 spans 17 amino acids. V shed 2 bases, J shed 2 bases, and the junction held 11 bases outside the gene matches.